This T cell receptor (beta chain) is drawn from a study of blood T cell repertoires in COVID-19. Overall study: Samples came from the United States, Italy and Spain, spanning acute and convalescent COVID-19. From T cells, B-cell-depleted T cells, or PBMCs came the material, which was cDNA or gDNA.

Authors' methods: Amplifying reference gene primers gave estimates of nucleated cell counts. Profiled with immunoSEQ multiplex PCR; TCRdb holds only in-frame clones, not every one. That table supplies the V and J calls and clone size; D and trimming were determined from the DNA. Among approximately 320,000 clones listed, 85% were seen once. This clone has just one count. The CDR3 is 16 amino acids. After removal of 7 bases from V and 6 bases from J, the junction contained 12 bases not matched to a gene. The V gene's germline CDR1 is SGHRS and CDR2 YFSETQ. This rearrangement joins TRBV5-1 to TRBJ1-4; 10 bases agree with TRBD1. The specimen was peripheral blood. This clonotype originated in a human donor in a cohort sampled during active COVID-19. CDR3 sequence: CASADLAGTGDEKLFF. The DNA of the CDR3 is TGCGCCAGCGCGGATCTAGCCGGGACAGGGGATGAAAAACTGTTTTTT.